This TCR beta chain originates from a study of blood T cells in healthy people across ages. With a J-beta primer mix and a sample-barcoded 5' primer, a second PCR ran about 6 to 11 cycles. TCRdb analysed the 5' RACE reads with MiXCR anew, one entry per CDR3 protein. Altogether around 990,000 distinct CDR3 sequences are present, under 30% being singletons, with the ten largest covering 0.75%. V was trimmed by 0 bases and J by 11 bases, leaving 8 bases between them. The CDR3 has 12 residues. CDR1 is SGHKS and CDR2 is YYEKEE in the germline V gene (reference sequence). The data were also submitted as part of a second study, on T cells of mothers and their children.

The receptor was isolated from a girl aged 2-9 years in good health. The sample consisted of blood. The gene calls are TRBV5-5 and TRBJ2-2; D unclear. CDR3 nucleotide sequence: TGTGCCAGCAGCTTGGTTGGTTCAGAGCTGTTTTTT. Amino acids: CASSLVGSELFF.